One sample yielded the 14 T cell receptor beta chains listed below, sequenced in a study of T cell repertoires in ileal Crohn's disease (dated by TCRdb to the late 2010s). Preparation of the library involved the immunoSEQ multiplex PCR assay. This immuneACCESS table, as held by TCRdb, lists in-frame sequences with V and J called but not all clones. Of the missing ones, under half trace to an unresolved V gene in checked studies; the others have no known cause. The sample table lists over 7,500 clones, around 73% of them with a count of one. Roughly 18% of the sample is taken by the ten largest. The time point label, read with the paper, signifies: neoterminal ileum biopsy at postoperative endoscopy, about 6 months after surgery. Material: ileal tissue. Receptors originate from an adult with Crohn's disease.

The chain carries TRBV6-1 and TRBJ1-2, with TRBD1 matching 9 bases. CDR1 and CDR2 (germline): MNHNS, SASEGT. The CDR3 has 15 amino acids. The trim removed 2 bases at V and 5 bases at J, leaving 6 bases unmatched. The CDR3 bases are TGTGCCAGCAGTGAACGGGACAGGGTAGCGTATGGCTACACCTTC. Its protein is CASSERDRVAYGYTF.

This clone was seen only once. V usage is TRBV9 and J usage is TRBJ2-3; 10 bases match TRBD2. Unmatched junction bases numbered 12, after V lost 0 bases and J lost 5 bases. CDR1 and CDR2 (germline): SGDLS, YYNGEE. The CDR3 runs 18 residues. The CDR3 sequence is CASSVATSSGGLGDTQYF. The CDR3 coding sequence is TGTGCCAGCAGCGTAGCTACGTCTAGCGGGGGTCTAGGAGATACGCAGTATTTT.

This clone has a single count. The DNA for the CDR3 is TGCGCCAGCAGCTTGGAGTCGGGACAGGGCCAAGAGACCCAGTACTTC. Translation gives CASSLESGQGQETQYF. The chain has TRBV5-1 and TRBJ2-5, with 9 positions matching TRBD1. With 0 bases clipped from V and 1 base from J, the junction kept 4 bases outside the gene matches. The germline gives CDR1 SGHRS, CDR2 YFSETQ. The CDR3 is made up of 16 amino acids.

The chain couples TRBV7-6 to TRBJ2-5; D is ambiguous. Germline CDR1 is SGHVS and CDR2 is FNYEAQ. V was pared by 0 bases and J by 4 bases, with 12 bases between. The CDR3 has 15 amino acids. CDR3 in DNA: TGTGCCAGCAGCTTAGCTCTCGCCCTAAGAGAGACCCAGTACTTC. Translating gives CASSLALALRETQYF.

V usage is TRBV4-1 and J usage is TRBJ2-1, with D perhaps matching TRBD2 (6 bases). V was shortened by 2 bases and J by 0 bases, with 11 bases between the two germline ends. Germline V CDR1 and CDR2: MGHRA, YSYEKL. The CDR3 contains 16 residues. The CDR3 protein is CASSQPTGVSYNEQFF. In DNA, the CDR3 is TGCGCCAGCAGCCAACCAACGGGAGTCTCCTACAATGAGCAGTTCTTC.

Notes on this clone: In the same sample, other DNA sequences code for this CDR3. The chain has TRBV19 and TRBJ2-2, with 7 bases aligning to TRBD2. The junction had 9 bases not matched to a gene; V was cut back by 6 bases and J by 5 bases. The CDR3 runs to 15 residues. The germline CDR1 and CDR2 sequences are LNHDA and SQIVND (reference sequence). The CDR3: CASRTAGLNTGELFF. The CDR3 DNA is TGTGCCAGTAGGACAGCGGGACTGAATACCGGGGAGCTGTTTTTT.

This rearrangement joins TRBV2 to TRBJ1-6; 7 positions agree with TRBD1. In germline, CDR1 is SNHLY, CDR2 FYNNEI. CDR3 length: 15 amino acids. With 6 bases clipped from V and 7 bases from J, the junction kept 9 bases outside the gene matches. CDR3 bases: TGTGCCAGCAGACCCATCTCGACAGGGAATTCACCCCTCCACTTT. Translating it yields CASRPISTGNSPLHF.

The chain combines TRBV7-9 with TRBJ2-7, with D tentatively TRBD1 (6 bases). The CDR3 loop spans 14 amino acids. Trimming cost V 7 bases and J 7 bases, with 20 bases left between them. Germline assignment: CDR1 SEHNR and CDR2 FQNEAQ (reference sequence). The CDR3 loop is CASTPGTSVGEQYF. In DNA, the CDR3 is TGTGCCAGCACCCCAGGGACATCTGTGGGTGAGCAGTACTTC.

The rearrangement joins TRBV9 to TRBJ2-7, with D maybe TRBD1 (6 bases). The CDR3 totals 17 residues. The V end was cut by 1 base, the J end by 5 bases, with 22 bases between. CDR1 and CDR2 from the germline V gene are SGDLS and YYNGEE. The CDR3 here is CASSVIGQFGPPHEQYF. CDR3 nucleotide sequence: TGTGCCAGCAGCGTAATCGGACAGTTCGGGCCCCCCCACGAGCAGTACTTC. The full variable domain, with the rest looked up from reference TRBV9 and TRBJ2-7, is DSGVTQTPKHLITATGQRVTLRCSPRSGDLSVYWYQQSLDQGLQFLIQYYNGEERAKGNILERFSAQQFPDLHSELNLSSLELGDSALYFCASSVIGQFGPPHEQYFGPGTRLTVT.

This clone occurred a few times. This chain joins TRBV19 and TRBJ1-1; D is unclear. The CDR3 has 13 amino acids. V was trimmed by 5 bases and J by 6 bases, leaving 13 bases between them. The germline gives CDR1 LNHDA, CDR2 SQIVND (reference sequence). The DNA for the CDR3 is TGTGCCAGTAGTTCGGGAGGTGGATCTGAAGCTTTCTTT. Translation gives CASSSGGGSEAFF.

This clone has just a few counts. V and J are TRBV4-3 and TRBJ2-7, with TRBD2 matching 11 bases. Germline-derived CDR1 and CDR2 are LGHNA and YSLEER. This CDR3 has 15 residues. Trimming took 3 bases from V and 3 from J; bases not matched to a gene: 4. CDR3: CASSQTSGDLYEQYF. Written as DNA, the CDR3 is TGCGCCAGCAGCCAGACTAGCGGGGATCTCTACGAGCAGTACTTC.

This clone showed up just once. The chain uses TRBV5-1 and TRBJ2-2; D uncertain. The CDR3 is 16 amino acids. V shed 0 bases and J shed 2 bases, with 11 bases lying between them. Per the germline V gene, CDR1 is SGHRS and CDR2 is YFSETQ. This CDR3 is CASSLGAAINTGELFF. For the CDR3, the DNA is TGCGCCAGCAGCTTGGGGGCAGCTATTAACACCGGGGAGCTGTTTTTT.

This chain connects TRBV10-3 to TRBJ2-1, with TRBD1 matching 8 bases. Germline lookup yields CDR1 ENHRY and CDR2 SYGVKD. Unmatched junction bases numbered 4, after V lost 2 bases and J lost 4 bases. The CDR3 contains 15 residues. The CDR3, as DNA: TGTGCCATCAGTGAGAGACAGGGGAGATACAATGAGCAGTTCTTC. This codes for CAISERQGRYNEQFF.

This sequence joins TRBV18 and TRBJ2-4; 8 nucleotides line up with TRBD1. Germline V gene sequence: CDR1 KGHSH, CDR2 LQKENI. CDR3 length: 14 amino acids. J gave up 9 bases and V 3 bases, and 7 bases lay outside the gene matches. CDR3 in DNA: TGTGCCAGCTCACCGGGACAGGCAGAGAGCATTCAGTACTTC. This encodes CASSPGQAESIQYF.